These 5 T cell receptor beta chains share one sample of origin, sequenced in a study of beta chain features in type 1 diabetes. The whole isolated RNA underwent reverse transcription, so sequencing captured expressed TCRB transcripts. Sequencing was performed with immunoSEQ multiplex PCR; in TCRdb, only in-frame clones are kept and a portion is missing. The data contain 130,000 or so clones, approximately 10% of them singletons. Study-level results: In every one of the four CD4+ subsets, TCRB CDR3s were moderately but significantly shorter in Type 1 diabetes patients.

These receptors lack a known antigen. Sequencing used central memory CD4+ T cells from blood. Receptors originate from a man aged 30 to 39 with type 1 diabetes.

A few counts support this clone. DNA for the CDR3: TGTGCCAGTAAGGAAGACACAAATTCACCCCTCCACTTT. Translation: CASKEDTNSPLHF. The chain combines TRBV19 with TRBJ1-6; D is ambiguous. CDR1 is LNHDA, CDR2 SQIVND, per germline (reference sequence). V was pared by 7 bases and J by 7 bases, with 11 bases between. CDR3 size: 13 residues. Full variable domain (missing parts from reference TRBV19 and TRBJ1-6): DGGITQSPKYLFRKEGQNVTLSCEQNLNHDAMYWYRQDPGQGLRLIYYSQIVNDFQKGDIAEGYSVSREKKESFPLTVTSAQKNPTAFYLCASKEDTNSPLHFGNGTRLTVT.

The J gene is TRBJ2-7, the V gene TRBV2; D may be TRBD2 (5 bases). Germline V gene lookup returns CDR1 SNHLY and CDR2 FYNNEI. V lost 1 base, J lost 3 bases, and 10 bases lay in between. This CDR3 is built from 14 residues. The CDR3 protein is CASSEDRGDYEQYF. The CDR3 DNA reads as TGTGCCAGCAGTGAAGACCGGGGAGACTACGAGCAGTACTTC.

CDR3 sequence: CASSADRGAPLHF. The CDR3 DNA follows: TGTGCCAGCAGTGCCGACAGGGGTGCACCCCTCCACTTT. V usage is TRBV6-5 and J usage is TRBJ1-6; 8 bases agree with TRBD1. The V gene end was trimmed by 5 bases and the J gene end by 11 bases; junction bases not matched to a gene: 5. The CDR3 has 13 amino acids. CDR1 MNHEY and CDR2 SVGAGI come from the germline V gene.

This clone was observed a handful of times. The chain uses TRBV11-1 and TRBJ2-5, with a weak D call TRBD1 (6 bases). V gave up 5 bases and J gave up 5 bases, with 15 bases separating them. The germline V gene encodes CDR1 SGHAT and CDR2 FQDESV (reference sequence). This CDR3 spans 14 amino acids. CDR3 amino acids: CASSTGQSGETQYF. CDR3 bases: TGTGCCAGCAGCACTGGACAGTCAGGGGAGACCCAGTACTTC.

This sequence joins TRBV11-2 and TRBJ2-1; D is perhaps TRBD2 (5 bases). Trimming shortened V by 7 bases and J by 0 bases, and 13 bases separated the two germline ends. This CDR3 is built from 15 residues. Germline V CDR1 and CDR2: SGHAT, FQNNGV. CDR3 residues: CASTGLFNSYNEQFF. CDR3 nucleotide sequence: TGTGCCAGCACCGGACTTTTTAACTCCTACAATGAGCAGTTCTTC.